The clone carrying this TCR beta chain was detected only once. From blood CD8+ and CD4+ T cells, the TCR beta chain was sequenced. Control patients had untreated stable or active relapsing-remitting multiple sclerosis by revised McDonald criteria. In contrast to the negatively isolated CD8+ and CD4+ T cells, TEMRA cells were FACS-enriched. Roughly 0.45 to 1 ug RNA was reverse transcribed with random hexamers. The authors amplified TCR beta CDR3 across 54 Vbeta and 13 Jbeta using immunoSEQ multiplex PCR. MiXCR was run by TCRdb on the immunoSEQ multiplex PCR reads, yielding one entry per CDR3 protein. The repertoire holds around 190,000 distinct CDR3 sequences, with approximately 95% as singletons. The data derive from a study of CD8 T cells in Susac syndrome. V gave up 4 bases and J gave up 3 bases; unmatched junction bases: 5. The CDR3 extends over 14 amino acids. Germline CDR1 and CDR2: MGHRA and YSYEKL.

The sequence came from a human donor with multiple sclerosis. The V call is TRBV4-1, the J call TRBJ1-1, with 7 nucleotides matching TRBD1. The sample consisted of CD8+ T cells from PBMCs. The CDR3 loop is CASSPTTGYTEAFF. In DNA, the CDR3 is TGCGCCAGCAGCCCGACGACAGGGTACACTGAAGCTTTCTTT.